This T cell receptor beta chain emerged from a study of cytomegalovirus exposure and HLA in healthy donors. Germline V CDR1 and CDR2: MNHEY, SMNVEV (reference sequence). The CDR3 loop spans 11 amino acids. With 11 bases removed from V and 14 bases from J, the gap between germline ends came to 19 bases. PCR used 60 Vbeta primers and 13 Jbeta primers. Sequenced by immunoSEQ multiplex PCR; TCRdb stores in-frame clones only, minus some. Here the sample spans around 160,000 clones, roughly 80% being singletons. This clone came up once. This sequence joins TRBV27 and TRBJ2-1; D perhaps matches TRBD2 (5 bases). The sequenced sample consisted of PBMCs. This sequence was found in a human donor in good health. The CDR3 nucleotides are TGTGCCTACTTGGAGGTAAGGCTGAAGTTCTTC. Amino acid sequence: CAYLEVRLKFF.